Listed below are T cell receptor beta chains from one sample, sequenced in a study of regulatory T cells in long-lasting Graves disease. TCRdb analysed the multiplex PCR reads with MiXCR anew, one entry per CDR3 protein. The table lists 400,000 to 500,000 distinct CDR3 sequences, more than 13% of them singletons. The same sample was also studied in work on T cells in Graves' hyperthyroidism and ophthalmopathy.

Sequencing was performed on peripheral blood mononuclear cells (PBMCs), taken at new diagnosis, from a patient treated with antithyroid drugs. The origin of the receptors is a woman in her twenties or thirties with Graves disease. The CDR3 runs from the conserved cysteine through the conserved F or W. The D gene is left open where the match is weak. Clone sizes are given selectively: once, few, many, or a class where the clone is expanded.

v_call	clone_size	j_call	d_call	cdr3_nt	cdr3_aa
TRBV6-2/TRBV6-3	few	TRBJ1-4	TRBD1	TGTGCCACTAACTCCGACAGGGGGCGCGAAAAACTGTTTTTT	CATNSDRGREKLFF
TRBV6-2/TRBV6-3	few	TRBJ2-1	NA	TGTGCCAGCAGTTCAGAGCGGACCCGCTCCTACAATGAGCAGTTCTTC	CASSSERTRSYNEQFF
TRBV6-2/TRBV6-3	few	TRBJ1-2	NA	TGTGCCAGCAGTTACTCTGAAATGACCTATGGCTACACCTTC	CASSYSEMTYGYTF
TRBV20-1	many	TRBJ2-1	TRBD2	TGCAGTGCTGGCGAGGGACTAGCGGGGCTCAATGAGCAGTTCTTC	CSAGEGLAGLNEQFF
TRBV2	many	TRBJ2-2	NA	TGTGCCAGCAGTGAAGGCAGGGCACGCGGGGAGCTGTTTTTT	CASSEGRARGELFF
TRBV27	few	TRBJ2-5	NA	TGTGCCAGCAGTGAATTCGGGACCAAAAGCGGGCTAGAGACCCAGTACTTC	CASSEFGTKSGLETQYF
TRBV6-1	many	TRBJ1-6	NA	TGTGCCAGCAGCTTATCCCGGGACGGGAATTCACCCCTCCACTTT	CASSLSRDGNSPLHF
TRBV10-3	many	TRBJ2-3	NA	TGTGCCATCAGTGAGGTCGCCGCGCCCACAGATACGCAGTATTTT	CAISEVAAPTDTQYF
TRBV30	NA	TRBJ2-7	TRBD2	TGTGCCTGGAGTGTATCTCTTATACTAACGGGAGGGAACGAGCAGTACTTC	CAWSVSLILTGGNEQYF
TRBV7-2	many	TRBJ1-4	NA	TGTGCCAGCAGCCCCCAGACAGGAAAGGTGGAAAAACTGTTTTTT	CASSPQTGKVEKLFF
TRBV24-1	few	TRBJ2-5	TRBD1	TGTGCCACCCAGGGACAGCCCCAAGAGACCCAGTACTTC	CATQGQPQETQYF
TRBV27	NA	TRBJ2-2	TRBD2	TGTGCCAGCAGTTCGACCAAACTAGCGGGATCGAACACCGGGGAGCTGTTTTTT	CASSSTKLAGSNTGELFF
TRBV20-1	NA	TRBJ1-5	NA	TGCAGTGCCTCCTCGGGGGCGCATCAGCCCCAGCATTTT	CSASSGAHQPQHF
TRBV15	NA	TRBJ2-7	TRBD1	TGTGCCACCAGCAGAACACCCGGGACAGGGGATTACGAGCAGTACTTC	CATSRTPGTGDYEQYF
TRBV4-2	NA	TRBJ2-2	TRBD2	TGTGCCAGCAGCCAAGTCGGGGGGGAGGGACTAGCGGGATCGAACACCGGGGAGCTGTTTTTT	CASSQVGGEGLAGSNTGELFF
TRBV6-5	many	TRBJ2-5	NA	TGTGCCAGCAGTTACTCGAACCAGTTGGGGGAGACCCAGTACTTC	CASSYSNQLGETQYF
TRBV14	many	TRBJ2-7	NA	TGTGCCAGCAGCCATACCTACGAGCAGTACTTC	CASSHTYEQYF
TRBV6-2/TRBV6-3	NA	TRBJ1-6	TRBD1	TGTGCCAGCAGTGAAGCCTTGACAGGGGGGAATTCACCCCTCCACTTT	CASSEALTGGNSPLHF
TRBV30	many	TRBJ1-4	NA	TGTGCCTGGAGTACATCGGGCCCTCTCGGGGGAAAACTGTTTTTT	CAWSTSGPLGGKLFF
TRBV28	NA	TRBJ2-1	TRBD2	TGTGCCAGCAGTGCTACTAGCGGTGACTACAATGAGCAGTTCTTC	CASSATSGDYNEQFF
TRBV20-1	few	TRBJ2-7	TRBD2	TGCAGTGCTAGGTCTTCCCGGGACTACTCCTACGAGCAGTACTTC	CSARSSRDYSYEQYF
TRBV25-1	many	TRBJ1-1	NA	TGTGCCAGCAGTGATGGACCCCCGGCGGCAGGCTATCCTGAAGCTTTCTTT	CASSDGPPAAGYPEAFF
TRBV10-3	many	TRBJ2-7	NA	TGTGCCATCAGTGAGCTGGGGGGCGAGCAGTACTTC	CAISELGGEQYF